The clone carrying this TCR beta chain appeared a single time. Its antigen is still unknown. The sample belongs to a study of cytomegalovirus exposure and HLA in healthy donors. The method was immunoSEQ multiplex PCR; TCRdb's version includes in-frame clones alone and lacks a portion of them. The repertoire holds approximately 160,000 clones, with 65% to 90% as singletons. CDR3 size: 14 residues. Germline values: CDR1 SEHNR, CDR2 FQNEAQ (reference sequence). V was clipped by 8 bases and J by 3 bases; unmatched bases: 6. Whole-study findings and limits: The tendency of first-cohort TCR clusters to co-occur in the 120 or so validation repertoires was identified by a subsequent analysis.

The clonotype was recovered from a young woman in good health and CMV-seronegative. The sample taken for sequencing was PBMCs. The V call is TRBV7-9, the J call TRBJ2-2, with 7 bases identical to TRBD1. CDR3 DNA sequence: TGTGCCAGCCCCCCCGACAGGGACACCGGGGAGCTGTTTTTT. Translation: CASPPDRDTGELFF.